What follows are 12 T cell receptor beta chains derived from one specimen sequenced in a study of neurological immune-mediated disorders (dated by TCRdb to about 2019). The library was built by means of 5' RACE. The reads were generated on an Illumina HiSeq 2500. TCRdb redid the processing of the public reads, applying fastp at Q25 and MiXCR, and retained in-frame beta chains. For every CDR3 protein sequence, its rows merge into one entry that carries the most common genes and DNA. The sample records approximately 80,000 distinct CDR3 sequences, around 4.5% of which are singletons. The ten top clones hold roughly 5.6% of the sample. The time point label for this specimen denotes: longitudinal time-point 3. Sequenced sample: PBMCs. These receptors came from a woman aged 60 to 75 with multiple sclerosis.

Many counts were recorded for this clonotype. This chain links TRBV20-1 with TRBJ2-1; possible D gene TRBD2, 6 bases. The ends were cut back, 0 bases at V and 9 bases at J, with 15 bases in the middle. From germline, CDR1 is DFQATT and CDR2 SNEGSKA (reference sequence). The CDR3 is made up of 14 amino acids. CDR3 nucleotide sequence: TGCAGTGCTAGAGATAGGCTAGCGTTCGGTGAGCAGTTCTTC. The encoded protein is CSARDRLAFGEQFF.

This clonotype was found many times. J is TRBJ1-3 and V is TRBV5-1, with D possibly matching TRBD1 (5 bases). V lost 5 bases and J 0 bases, leaving 15 bases between the germline ends. The CDR3 length is 16 residues. Per germline, CDR1 SGHRS and CDR2 YFSETQ. This chain's CDR3 is CASRDGTAISGNTIYF. In nucleotides, the CDR3 is TGCGCCAGCAGAGACGGGACGGCTATCTCTGGAAACACCATATATTTT.

The sample holds many counts of this clonotype. J is TRBJ2-2 and V is TRBV5-5; unclear D gene. The CDR3 consists of 14 residues. In germline, CDR1 is SGHKS, CDR2 YYEKEE (reference sequence). Trimming stripped 2 bases from V and 3 bases from J, with 8 bases between. The chain's CDR3 is CASSLALYTGELFF. CDR3 nucleotides: TGTGCCAGCAGCTTAGCCCTGTACACCGGGGAGCTGTTTTTT. Full variable domain (remainder filled in from reference TRBV5-5 and TRBJ2-2): DAGVTQSPTHLIKTRGQQVTLRCSPISGHKSVSWYQQVLGQGPQFIFQYYEKEERGRGNFPDRFSARQFPNYSSELNVNALLLGDSALYLCASSLALYTGELFFGEGSRLTVL.

This clonotype was seen many times. V is TRBV12-3 or TRBV12-4 and J is TRBJ1-4; possibly TRBD1 for D (5 bases). Trimming took off 2 bases at V and 8 bases at J, with 12 bases between the two ends. The CDR3 has 14 amino acids. CDR3 sequence (DNA): TGTGCCAGCAGTTTACGAGGGTCAGGGGAAAAACTGTTTTTT. Its protein product is CASSLRGSGEKLFF.

Many counts were recorded for this clonotype. The V call is TRBV11-2, the J call TRBJ2-1; D remains ambiguous. There are 12 residues in the CDR3. Per the germline V gene, CDR1 is SGHAT and CDR2 is FQNNGV. Trimming left V 2 bases short and J 8 bases short, with 7 bases between. The DNA for the CDR3 is TGTGCCAGCAGCTTAAGGGTGCATGAGCAGTTCTTC. It specifies CASSLRVHEQFF.

There are many counts of this clonotype. This rearrangement joins TRBV12-3 or TRBV12-4 to TRBJ1-5; 7 bases agree with TRBD1. V gave up 6 bases and J gave up 11 bases; unmatched junction bases: 19. The CDR3 is made up of 16 amino acids. The chain's CDR3 is CASSPRQGRGVSTQHF. The CDR3 DNA reads TGTGCCAGCAGCCCCCGACAGGGACGGGGGGTCAGCACCCAGCATTTT.

This clonotype was detected many times. This chain joins TRBV5-1 and TRBJ2-2, with 10 bases matching TRBD2. Germline lookup yields CDR1 SGHRS and CDR2 YFSETQ. The CDR3 runs to 15 residues. The V gene end was trimmed by 4 bases and the J gene end by 7 bases; junction bases not matched to a gene: 7. This CDR3 reads CASSTGLAVGGELFF. The CDR3 DNA sequence: TGCGCCAGCAGCACAGGACTAGCGGTTGGCGGGGAGCTGTTTTTT. Drawing the rest from reference TRBV5-1 and TRBJ2-2, the complete variable domain is KAGVTQTPRYLIKTRGQQVTLSCSPISGHRSVSWYQQTPGQGLQFLFEYFSETQRNKGNFPGRFSGRQFSNSRSEMNVSTLELGDSALYLCASSTGLAVGGELFFGEGSRLTVL.

This clonotype was counted many times. This sequence joins TRBV29-1 and TRBJ2-7, with D possibly being TRBD2 (6 bases). The CDR3 runs 14 residues. V was trimmed by 1 base and J by 3 bases, leaving 13 bases between them. Per the germline V gene, CDR1 is SQVTM and CDR2 is ANQGSEA. The chain's CDR3 is CSVEVAGRRYEQYF. CDR3 DNA sequence: TGCAGCGTTGAAGTCGCGGGACGGCGCTACGAGCAGTACTTC.

This clonotype was counted at least ten times. This chain connects TRBV7-2 to TRBJ2-2; 8 bases agree with TRBD2. V was clipped by 1 base and J by 6 bases; unmatched bases: 7. CDR1 and CDR2 (germline): SGHTA, FQGNSA. The CDR3 sequence is 16 residues long. The CDR3 here is CASSLGSSGGPGELFF. CDR3 coding DNA: TGTGCCAGCAGCTTAGGGTCGAGCGGGGGCCCCGGGGAGCTGTTTTTT.

This clonotype was counted many times. The CDR3 loop is CASSLLANTGELFF. In DNA form, the CDR3 reads TGCGCCAGCAGCTTGTTAGCGAACACCGGGGAGCTGTTTTTT. The rearrangement links TRBV5-1 to TRBJ2-2; D gene uncertain. V lost 1 base and J lost 0, with 4 bases in between. The germline CDR1 and CDR2 sequences are SGHRS and YFSETQ. CDR3 length: 14 amino acids. Full variable domain (missing parts from reference TRBV5-1 and TRBJ2-2): KAGVTQTPRYLIKTRGQQVTLSCSPISGHRSVSWYQQTPGQGLQFLFEYFSETQRNKGNFPGRFSGRQFSNSRSEMNVSTLELGDSALYLCASSLLANTGELFFGEGSRLTVL.

There are many counts of this clonotype. The genes are TRBV5-1 and TRBJ2-7, with D maybe TRBD2 (5 bases). The germline gives CDR1 SGHRS, CDR2 YFSETQ. The V end lost 0 bases, the J end lost 6 bases, and 16 bases lay between the germline ends. This CDR3 region has 15 residues. The CDR3, as DNA: TGCGCCAGCAGCTTGGCCGGGGAGACAATCCGCGAGCAGTACTTC. Translation: CASSLAGETIREQYF. Full variable domain (missing parts from reference TRBV5-1 and TRBJ2-7): KAGVTQTPRYLIKTRGQQVTLSCSPISGHRSVSWYQQTPGQGLQFLFEYFSETQRNKGNFPGRFSGRQFSNSRSEMNVSTLELGDSALYLCASSLAGETIREQYFGPGTRLTVT.

This clonotype was seen many times. The chain couples TRBV14 to TRBJ1-1; D not resolved. Trimming took off 4 bases at V and 0 bases at J, with 9 bases between the two ends. CDR3 size: 14 residues. CDR1 and CDR2 (germline): SGHDN, FVKESK. The CDR3 sequence is CASSLRPLNTEAFF. CDR3 coding DNA: TGTGCCAGCAGCCTACGACCGTTGAACACTGAAGCTTTCTTT.